These 27 T cell receptor beta chains originate from one sample sequenced in a study of spatial heterogeneity in lung cancer (dated by TCRdb to between 2017 and 2020). Libraries were built with 5' RACE. The reads were generated on a NextSeq 500. Using fastp trimming at Q25 and MiXCR clonotype assembly, TCRdb reanalyzed the public sequencing data and kept in-frame beta chains. CDR3 protein sequences are deduplicated, and each keeps its most common genes and DNA. This sample is represented by under 6,000 distinct CDR3 sequences; approximately 6.5% of them were singletons. The ten biggest clones cover around a third of the sample. The investigation overall reported the following: A correlation was observed between the number of expanded intratumoral alpha and beta TCRs and the tumor nonsynonymous mutation count.

The sample's time point label, in plain terms: sample taken at primary tumor resection. These receptors have no known antigen. Sequencing was performed on lung tumor tissue, taken at surgery. The receptors were gathered from a female donor with early-stage non-small cell lung cancer.

This clonotype rates as medium-sized. This beta chain is off target for a library built for alpha chains, so its abundance means little. The V and J genes are TRBV3-1 and TRBJ2-5, with 13 bases fitting TRBD2. CDR1 is LGHDT and CDR2 is YNNKEL in the germline V gene (reference sequence). The CDR3 contains 17 residues. Trimming took 2 bases from V and 5 from J; bases not matched to a gene: 8. CDR3 sequence reads: CASSQSKLAGGGETQYF. DNA for the CDR3: TGTGCCAGCAGCCAAAGCAAACTAGCGGGAGGGGGCGAGACCCAGTACTTC.

By proportion, this clonotype is medium-sized (0.01 to 0.1%). This beta chain lies outside the target of a library built for alpha chains; its clone size means little. The gene calls are TRBV4-2 and TRBJ2-3, with 10 bases fitting TRBD2. J lost 6 bases, V lost 4 bases, and 13 bases had no gene match. Germline V gene sequence: CDR1 LGHNA, CDR2 YNFKEQ. CDR3 size: 17 residues. The CDR3 loop is CASSLLGTSVNMDTQYF. Here the CDR3 DNA reads TGTGCCAGCAGCCTTTTAGGGACTAGCGTGAACATGGATACGCAGTATTTT.

This clonotype is termed medium-sized. A library made for alpha chains picked up this beta chain off target, so its size means little. V is TRBV5-1 and J is TRBJ2-7; 7 nucleotides match TRBD1. Unmatched junction bases numbered 0, after V lost 0 bases and J lost 0 bases. CDR1 and CDR2 (germline): SGHRS, YFSETQ. This CDR3 contains 14 residues. DNA of the CDR3: TGCGCCAGCAGCTTGGCAGGGGGCTCCTACGAGCAGTACTTC. Amino acids: CASSLAGGSYEQYF.

The sample holds a few counts of this clonotype. Within a library made for alpha chains, this beta chain is off target, and its count is uninformative. This chain connects TRBV7-2 to TRBJ2-7, with D possibly being TRBD2 (6 bases). This CDR3 spans 13 amino acids. Trimming cost V 1 base and J 3 bases, with 7 bases left between them. The V gene's germline CDR1 is SGHTA and CDR2 FQGNSA. The CDR3 protein is CASSLVGGYEQYV. The DNA for the CDR3 is TGTGCCAGCAGCTTAGTGGGGGGCTACGAGCAGTACGTC.

Points on this clonotype: This beta chain was picked up by a library intended for alpha chains and is off target, so its count carries little meaning. This chain joins TRBV11-2 and TRBJ2-7; 11 nucleotides agree with TRBD2. The CDR3 contains 16 residues. The J segment lost 4 bases and the V segment lost 2 bases, leaving 7 bases of the junction unmatched. CDR1 and CDR2 from the germline V gene are SGHAT and FQNNGV. Here the CDR3 reads CASSLNGTSGLYEQYF. CDR3 sequence (DNA): TGTGCCAGCAGCTTAAACGGGACTAGCGGTTTATACGAGCAGTACTTC.

Many counts were recorded for this clonotype. Since the library was made to target alpha chains, this beta chain is a stray read and its abundance is not meaningful. This chain links TRBV15 with TRBJ1-2; possibly TRBD1 for D (5 bases). Germline V lookup: CDR1 LNHNV, CDR2 YYDKDF (reference sequence). V was pared by 0 bases and J by 4 bases, with 12 bases between. There are 15 residues in the CDR3. The CDR3 loop is CATSRDSGRSYGYTF. The CDR3, as DNA: TGTGCCACCAGCAGAGATTCGGGACGTAGCTATGGCTACACCTTC.

By share, this clonotype ranks as medium-sized. The library was built for alpha chains, so this beta chain is an off-target read and its size means little. This chain's CDR3 is CAWQDREWQPQHF. In nucleotides, the CDR3 is TGTGCCTGGCAAGACAGGGAATGGCAGCCCCAGCATTTT. The chain has TRBV30 and TRBJ1-5, with 7 bases aligning to TRBD1. Trimming cost V 5 bases and J 7 bases; bases outside gene matches: 8. Germline-derived CDR1 and CDR2 are GTSNPN and SVGIG (reference sequence). The CDR3 extends over 13 amino acids.

The sample holds many counts of this clonotype. Because the library targeted alpha chains, this beta chain is an off-target read whose size means little. J is TRBJ2-7 and V is TRBV7-2; D perhaps matches TRBD1 (5 bases). Trimming removed 6 bases from V and 6 bases from J, with 15 bases in between. CDR3 length: 13 amino acids. Germline CDR1 and CDR2: SGHTA and FQGNSA. The CDR3 protein is CASRPSLGPEQYF. For the CDR3, the DNA is TGTGCCAGCAGGCCCTCTCTGGGGCCCGAGCAGTACTTC.

Ten or more counts support this clonotype. The size of this beta chain means little, since it is a stray read in a library made for alpha chains. The gene calls are TRBV5-4 and TRBJ1-2; 8 nucleotides line up with TRBD1. Unmatched junction bases numbered 9, after V lost 6 bases and J lost 8 bases. The CDR3 spans 13 residues. Germline CDR1 and CDR2: SGHNT and YYREEE (reference sequence). The CDR3 DNA reads as TGTGCCAGCAACTCCCTGGACAGGGAGGGCTACACCTTC. It codes for CASNSLDREGYTF.

This clonotype was observed at least ten times. This beta chain turned up in a library designed for alpha chains; as an off-target read, its abundance says little. The rearrangement links TRBV11-2 to TRBJ2-1; no definite D call. The CDR3 is 16 residues long. Germline loops: CDR1 SGHAT, CDR2 FQNNGV. Deletions cut 3 bases from V and 1 base from J, with 13 bases between. The DNA for the CDR3 is TGTGCCAGCAGCTTGCGGACGGACCGTTCCTACAATGAGCAGTTCTTC. Translated, it gives CASSLRTDRSYNEQFF.

This clonotype was observed many times. The library was prepared for alpha chains; this beta chain is a stray read, so its frequency means little. This sequence joins TRBV7-2 and TRBJ2-3; 12 bases map to TRBD2. CDR1 and CDR2 from the germline V gene are SGHTA and FQGNSA. The CDR3 is made up of 15 amino acids. V shed 3 bases and J 5 bases; nucleotides not matched to a gene: 3. This CDR3 is CASSFLAGGQDTQYF. In nucleotides, the CDR3 is TGTGCCAGCAGCTTCCTAGCGGGGGGGCAAGATACGCAGTATTTT.

Many counts were recorded for this clonotype. Since it is a stray read in a library aimed at alpha chains, this beta chain has a size that is not meaningful. V and J are TRBV24-1 and TRBJ2-5; TRBD2 matches at 9 bases. The CDR3 runs 16 residues. J was trimmed by 1 base and V by 3 bases; bases with no gene match: 5. Germline V gene sequence: CDR1 KGHDR, CDR2 SFDVKD. The CDR3 nucleotides are TGTGCCACCAGTGATGGTAGCGGGGGCCCCCAAGAGACCCAGTACTTC. It yields the protein CATSDGSGGPQETQYF.

This clonotype counts as medium-sized (0.01 to 0.1%). This beta chain lies outside the target of a library built for alpha chains; its clone size means little. The chain carries TRBV7-2 and TRBJ2-1; D is perhaps TRBD2 (5 bases). The CDR3 is 19 amino acids. CDR1 is SGHTA, CDR2 FQGNSA, per germline. Trimming pared 1 base from V and 3 bases from J, leaving 22 bases between. CDR3 amino acids: CASSLVLMALARYYNEQFF. CDR3 bases: TGTGCCAGCAGCTTAGTTCTTATGGCTCTAGCCCGGTACTACAATGAGCAGTTCTTC.

This clonotype was seen repeatedly, ten times or more. The size of this beta chain means little, since it is a stray read in a library made for alpha chains. The rearrangement uses TRBV11-2 and TRBJ2-7; D perhaps matches TRBD2 (6 bases). The V gene lost 1 base and the J gene lost 4 bases, with 11 bases spanning the gap. There are 14 residues in the CDR3. Looked up from germline, CDR1 is SGHAT and CDR2 is FQNNGV. The CDR3 DNA is TGTGCCAGCAGCTTAGGCCAGGGAGGTTACGAGCAGTACTTC. Translation: CASSLGQGGYEQYF.

Comments on this clonotype: This beta chain appears as a stray read in a library generated for alpha chains; its size is not informative. The chain employs TRBV7-3 and TRBJ2-2, with a possible D match to TRBD2 (6 bases). Germline CDR1 and CDR2: SGHTA and FQGTGA. The V end was cut by 5 bases, the J end by 4 bases, with 11 bases between. The CDR3 runs to 14 residues. CDR3 DNA sequence: TGTGCCAGCAGCCCGGGGAGGACCACCGGGGAGCTGTTTTTT. Translated, it gives CASSPGRTTGELFF.

This clonotype was recorded at least ten times. For a library built for alpha chains, this beta chain is a stray read; little rests on its size. The chain recombines TRBV20-1 with TRBJ1-6; D not certain. CDR3 size: 14 residues. V was pared by 3 bases and J by 5 bases, with 11 bases between. Germline V gene sequence: CDR1 DFQATT, CDR2 SNEGSKA (reference sequence). The CDR3 bases are TGCAGTGCTAGGGTGCCAGGAGATAATTCACCCCTCCACTTT. It specifies CSARVPGDNSPLHF.

This clonotype was detected ten times or more. The library was prepared for alpha chains; this beta chain is a stray read, so its frequency means little. This chain connects TRBV10-3 to TRBJ2-3; TRBD2 matches at 8 bases. Unmatched junction bases numbered 14, after V lost 0 bases and J lost 6 bases. The CDR3 runs to 18 residues. Germline V CDR1 and CDR2: ENHRY, SYGVKD. This chain's CDR3 is CAISESMGSGSFGDTQYF. CDR3 nucleotides: TGTGCCATCAGTGAGTCGATGGGGAGCGGGAGCTTCGGGGATACGCAGTATTTT.

This clonotype has a count of ten or more. As an off-target read in a library built for alpha chains, this beta chain has a frequency of little significance. The V call is TRBV28, the J call TRBJ1-5, with a weak D call TRBD1 (6 bases). CDR1 and CDR2 (germline): MDHEN, SYDVKM. This CDR3 spans 15 amino acids. Trimming took 6 bases from V and 7 from J, leaving 19 bases between them. The CDR3 DNA sequence: TGTGCCAGCAGCGCCCTAGACAGGCCCAGACAGCCCCAGCATTTT. It codes for CASSALDRPRQPQHF.

As for this clonotype: The size of this beta chain means little, since it is a stray read in a library made for alpha chains. The rearrangement links TRBV10-2 to TRBJ2-6; 8 bases are a match to TRBD1. V was clipped by 5 bases and J by 2 bases; unmatched bases: 17. This CDR3 spans 20 amino acids. CDR1 and CDR2 (germline): WSHSY, SAAADI. The CDR3 spells CASSHAMGTGGTPGANVLTF. The CDR3 DNA sequence: TGCGCCAGCAGTCACGCTATGGGGACAGGCGGGACCCCTGGGGCCAACGTCCTGACTTTC.

In its sample, this clonotype ranks as medium-sized. Being off target in a library aimed at alpha chains, this beta chain has a size of little meaning. The chain is built from TRBV9 and TRBJ2-7, with TRBD1 matching over 8 bases. V was clipped by 3 bases and J by 3 bases; unmatched bases: 11. CDR3 length: 16 amino acids. Germline loops: CDR1 SGDLS, CDR2 YYNGEE. The DNA for the CDR3 is TGTGCCAGCAGCGCCTCTTTCAGGGGGCGCTTCTACGAGCAGTACGTC. It codes for CASSASFRGRFYEQYV.

This clonotype was seen repeatedly, ten times or more. The size of this beta chain means little, since it is a stray read in a library made for alpha chains. This sequence joins TRBV27 and TRBJ1-4; tentatively, D is TRBD1 (5 bases). The CDR3 runs to 13 residues. The germline V gene encodes CDR1 MNHEY and CDR2 SMNVEV (reference sequence). Trimming removed 3 bases at V and 7 bases at J, with 9 bases between. CDR3 nucleotides: TGTGCCAGCAGTTTCATGGGGGGTGAAAAACTGTTTTTT. Encoded protein: CASSFMGGEKLFF.

This clonotype appeared many times. The library was built for alpha chains, so this beta chain is an off-target read and its size means little. V usage is TRBV7-8 and J usage is TRBJ2-5; TRBD1 matches 9 bases. The CDR3 runs to 15 residues. Germline CDR1 and CDR2: SGHVS and FQNEAQ. After removal of 5 bases from V and 1 base from J, the junction contained 5 bases not matched to a gene. The CDR3 protein is CASSKLQGAQETQYF. As DNA, the CDR3 is TGTGCCAGCAGCAAACTACAGGGGGCCCAAGAGACCCAGTACTTC.

This clonotype was counted many times. A junction boundary mismatches the germline segment, possibly from a read error. This beta chain is a stray read from a library made for alpha chains; its abundance is not meaningful. The V and J genes are TRBV11-2 and TRBJ2-4; D is unclear. This CDR3 has 16 amino acids. Germline CDR1 and CDR2: SGHAT and FQNNGV. The CDR3: CASCFGRRPAENIQYF. CDR3 nucleotides: TGTGCCAGCTGCTTCGGCCGCCGGCCGGCGGAAAACATTCAGTACTTC. The full variable domain, completed using reference TRBV11-2 and TRBJ2-4, is EAGVAQSPRYKIIEKRQSVAFWCNPISGHATLYWYQQILGQGPKLLIQFQNNGVVDDSQLPKDRFSAERLKGVDSTLKIQPAKLEDSAVYLCASCFGRRPAENIQYFGAGTRLSVL.

This clonotype was recorded many times. A library prepared for alpha chains yielded this beta chain as an off-target read; its size is of little meaning. This chain joins TRBV11-2 and TRBJ2-3; D assignment may be TRBD1 or TRBD2 (5 bases each). Germline V gene lookup returns CDR1 SGHAT and CDR2 FQNNGV. This CDR3 has 15 residues. Trimming shortened V by 3 bases and J by 0 bases, and 10 bases separated the two germline ends. The chain's CDR3 is CASSFSGPSTDTQYF. DNA of the CDR3: TGTGCCAGCAGCTTCTCGGGGCCCAGCACAGATACGCAGTATTTT.

By sample share, this clonotype is medium-sized (0.01 to 0.1%). This beta chain is off target for a library built for alpha chains, so its abundance means little. The chain has TRBV27 and TRBJ2-1, with D hard to call. Germline V gives CDR1 MNHEY, CDR2 SMNVEV (reference sequence). Between the trimmed V and J ends, which lost 3 bases and 6 bases, there was a span of 12 bases. The CDR3 length is 14 residues. The CDR3 DNA sequence: TGTGCCAGCAGTTTTTTGGGTGTGGGCAATGAGCAGTTCTTC. It codes for CASSFLGVGNEQFF.

This clonotype counts as medium-sized (0.01 to 0.1%). The library was prepared for alpha chains; this beta chain is a stray read, so its frequency means little. This rearrangement joins TRBV12-5 to TRBJ1-1; D is unclear. From germline, CDR1 is LGHNT and CDR2 FRNRAP. The germline V and J ends were trimmed by 0 bases and 1 base, with 9 bases remaining between them. CDR3 size: 15 residues. The DNA of the CDR3 is TGTGCTAGTGGTTTGGTACTTTCCGGGAACACTGAAGCTTTCTTT. It specifies CASGLVLSGNTEAFF. The full variable domain, rest sourced from reference TRBV12-5 and TRBJ1-1, is DARVTQTPRHKVTEMGQEVTMRCQPILGHNTVFWYRQTMMQGLELLAYFRNRAPLDDSGMPKDRFSAEMPDATLATLKIQPSEPRDSAVYFCASGLVLSGNTEAFFGQGTRLTVV.

By frequency in the sample, this clonotype is medium-sized. This beta chain turned up in a library designed for alpha chains; as an off-target read, its abundance says little. The rearrangement links TRBV6-1 to TRBJ2-5; D is uncertain. The V and J ends lost 1 base and 0 bases respectively, with 9 bases between them. The CDR3 is made up of 15 amino acids. Germline CDR1 is MNHNS and CDR2 is SASEGT. The CDR3 is CASSEGVWDQETQYF. CDR3 nucleotide sequence: TGTGCCAGCAGTGAAGGCGTGTGGGACCAAGAGACCCAGTACTTC.